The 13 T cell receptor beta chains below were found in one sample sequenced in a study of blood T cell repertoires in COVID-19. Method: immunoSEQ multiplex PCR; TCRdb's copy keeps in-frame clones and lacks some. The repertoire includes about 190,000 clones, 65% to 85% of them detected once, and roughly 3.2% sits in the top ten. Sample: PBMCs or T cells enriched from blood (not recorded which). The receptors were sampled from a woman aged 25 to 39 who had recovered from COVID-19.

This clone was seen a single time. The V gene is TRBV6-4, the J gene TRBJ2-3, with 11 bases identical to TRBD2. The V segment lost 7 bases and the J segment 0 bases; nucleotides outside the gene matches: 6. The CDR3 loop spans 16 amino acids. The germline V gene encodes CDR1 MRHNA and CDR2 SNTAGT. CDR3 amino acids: CASNPTSGASTDTQYF. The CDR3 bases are TGTGCCAGCAACCCGACTAGCGGGGCGAGCACAGATACGCAGTATTTT.

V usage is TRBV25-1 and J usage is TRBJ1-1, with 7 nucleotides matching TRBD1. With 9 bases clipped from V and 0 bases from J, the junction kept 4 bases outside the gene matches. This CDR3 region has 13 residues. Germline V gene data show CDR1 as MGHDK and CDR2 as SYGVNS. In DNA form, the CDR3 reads TGTGCCAGTTTCGGGACAGTGAACACTGAAGCTTTCTTT. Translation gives CASFGTVNTEAFF.

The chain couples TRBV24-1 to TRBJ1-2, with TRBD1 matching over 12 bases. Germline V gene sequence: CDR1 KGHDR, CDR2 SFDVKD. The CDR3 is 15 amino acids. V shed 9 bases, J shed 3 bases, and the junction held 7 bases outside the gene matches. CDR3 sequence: CATAGGQGADYGYTF. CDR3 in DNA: TGTGCCACCGCTGGGGGACAGGGGGCGGACTATGGCTACACCTTC.

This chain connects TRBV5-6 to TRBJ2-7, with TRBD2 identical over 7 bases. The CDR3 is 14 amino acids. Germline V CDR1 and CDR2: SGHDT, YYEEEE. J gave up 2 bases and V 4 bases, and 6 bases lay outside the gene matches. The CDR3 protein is CASSQLAVTYEQYF. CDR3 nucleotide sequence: TGTGCCAGCAGCCAGCTAGCGGTCACCTACGAGCAGTACTTC.

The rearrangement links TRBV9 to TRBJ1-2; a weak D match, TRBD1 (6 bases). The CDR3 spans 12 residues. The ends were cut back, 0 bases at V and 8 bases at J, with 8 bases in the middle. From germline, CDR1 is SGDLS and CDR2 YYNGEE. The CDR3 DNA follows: TGTGCCAGCAGCGTAGTCAGGGGCGGCTACACCTTC. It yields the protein CASSVVRGGYTF.

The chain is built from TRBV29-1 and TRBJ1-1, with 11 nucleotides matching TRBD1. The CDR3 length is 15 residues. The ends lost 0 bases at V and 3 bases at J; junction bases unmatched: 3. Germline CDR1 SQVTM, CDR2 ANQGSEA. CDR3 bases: TGCAGCGTTGAAGATACGGGACAGGGGGACACTGAAGCTTTCTTT. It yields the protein CSVEDTGQGDTEAFF.

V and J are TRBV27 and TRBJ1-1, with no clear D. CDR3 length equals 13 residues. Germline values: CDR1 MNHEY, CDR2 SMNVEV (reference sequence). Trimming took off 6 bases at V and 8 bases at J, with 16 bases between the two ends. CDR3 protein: CASRYPGKGEAFF. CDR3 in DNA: TGTGCCAGCAGGTACCCGGGGAAAGGGGAAGCTTTCTTT.

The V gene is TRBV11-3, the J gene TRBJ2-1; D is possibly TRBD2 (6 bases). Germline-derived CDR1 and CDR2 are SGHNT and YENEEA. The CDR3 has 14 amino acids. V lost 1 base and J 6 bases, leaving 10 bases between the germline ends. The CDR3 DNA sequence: TGTGCCAGCAGCTTAGTCGGGACTTCCAATGAGCAGTTCTTC. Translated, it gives CASSLVGTSNEQFF.

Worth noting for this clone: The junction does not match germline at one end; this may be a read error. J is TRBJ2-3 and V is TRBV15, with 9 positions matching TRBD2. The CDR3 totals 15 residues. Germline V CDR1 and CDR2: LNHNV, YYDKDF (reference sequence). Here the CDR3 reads CATNRAGGVRDTQYF. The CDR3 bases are TGTGCCACCAACAGAGCGGGGGGTGTACGAGATACGCAGTATTTT.

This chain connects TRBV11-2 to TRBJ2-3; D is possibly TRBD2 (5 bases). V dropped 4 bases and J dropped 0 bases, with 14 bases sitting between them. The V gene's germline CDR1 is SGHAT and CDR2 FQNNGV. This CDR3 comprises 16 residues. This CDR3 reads CASSSRRGVSTDTQYF. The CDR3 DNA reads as TGTGCCAGCAGCTCCAGACGGGGAGTGAGCACAGATACGCAGTATTTT.

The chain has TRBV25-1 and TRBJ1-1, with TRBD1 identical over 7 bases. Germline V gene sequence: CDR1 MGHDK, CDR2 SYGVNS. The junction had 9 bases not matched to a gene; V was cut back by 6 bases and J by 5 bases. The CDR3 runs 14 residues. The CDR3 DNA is TGTGCCAGCAGGACGACAGGGCGAAGTACTGAAGCTTTCTTT. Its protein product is CASRTTGRSTEAFF.

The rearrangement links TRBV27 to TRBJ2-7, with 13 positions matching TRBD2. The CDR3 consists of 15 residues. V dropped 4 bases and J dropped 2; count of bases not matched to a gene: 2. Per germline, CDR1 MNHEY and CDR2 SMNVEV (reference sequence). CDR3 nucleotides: TGTGCCAGCAGTTGGGGACTAGCGGGGCCCTACGAGCAGTACTTC. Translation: CASSWGLAGPYEQYF.

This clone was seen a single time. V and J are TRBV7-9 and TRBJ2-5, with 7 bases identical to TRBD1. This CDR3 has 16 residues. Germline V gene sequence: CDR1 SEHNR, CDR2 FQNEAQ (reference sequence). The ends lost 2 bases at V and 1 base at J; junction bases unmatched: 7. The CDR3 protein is CASSLPGTAIQETQYF. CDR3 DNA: TGTGCCAGCAGCTTACCCGGGACAGCCATCCAAGAGACCCAGTACTTC.